A single sample is the source of the 19 T cell receptor beta chains below, sequenced in a study of T-cell reconstitution after alpha-beta-depleted transplantation in children listed by TCRdb under 2016. To prepare the library, PCR was applied. The sample was run on an Illumina HiSeq 2500. TCR libraries were prepared with molecular barcoding, using unique molecular identifiers to normalize TCRbeta repertoire quantification. The raw public data were reprocessed by TCRdb itself: fastp quality trimming at Q25, MiXCR clonotype calling, in-frame beta chains only. Each record represents a unique CDR3 protein, reported with the most common genes and DNA among its rows. The sample records fewer than 1 million distinct CDR3 sequences, about 16% of which are singletons. The top ten clonotypes cover roughly 5% of the sample. The label giving this sample's treatment or condition can be read as: allogeneic hematopoietic cell transplantation with graft depleted of TCRalphabeta T cells and CD19 B cells.

Sequencing was performed on PBMCs, mostly from graft donor cells, taken 360 days after TCRalphabeta/CD19-depleted stem cell transplant. The receptors stem from a male patient aged 10-17 years who had a stem cell transplant for acute lymphoblastic leukemia, so the T cells may come from the graft donor.

The J gene is TRBJ2-2, the V gene TRBV27, with 10 positions matching TRBD1. The J segment lost 6 bases and the V segment lost 6 bases, leaving 7 bases of the junction unmatched. This CDR3 region has 15 residues. CDR1 MNHEY and CDR2 SMNVEV come from the germline V gene (reference sequence). The chain's CDR3 is CASRLTGGSPGELFF. CDR3 coding DNA: TGTGCCAGCAGATTGACAGGGGGCTCCCCCGGGGAGCTGTTTTTT.

This clonotype has ten or more counts. This rearrangement joins TRBV7-9 to TRBJ2-7, with 7 bases that match TRBD2. J gave up 2 bases and V 1 base, and 8 bases lay outside the gene matches. This CDR3 contains 16 residues. CDR1 is SEHNR and CDR2 is FQNEAQ in the germline V gene (reference sequence). CDR3 sequence (DNA): TGTGCCAGCAGCTTAGAACTAGCGCATCTACCCTACGAGCAGTACTTC. Its protein product is CASSLELAHLPYEQYF.

This clonotype occurred a few times. The J gene is TRBJ1-2, the V gene TRBV28; TRBD1 is a possible D gene (6 bases). With 8 bases removed from V and 4 bases from J, the gap between germline ends came to 11 bases. This CDR3 has 12 residues. The V gene's germline CDR1 is MDHEN and CDR2 SYDVKM. This CDR3 reads CASGGRVYGYTF. CDR3 in DNA: TGTGCCAGCGGGGGGCGAGTCTATGGCTACACCTTC.

The chain recombines TRBV20-1 with TRBJ2-3; D unclear. The CDR3 length is 17 residues. Germline CDR1 DFQATT, CDR2 SNEGSKA (reference sequence). The CDR3 DNA is TGCAGCCGGCTGTCTGGCGCATGGAAAACTAGCACAGATACGCAGTATTTT. Residues: CSRLSGAWKTSTDTQYF.

The gene calls are TRBV11-2 and TRBJ2-1; TRBD2 aligns across 10 bases. The CDR3 contains 18 residues. Germline CDR1 and CDR2: SGHAT and FQNNGV. The junction had 7 bases not matched to a gene; V was cut back by 1 base and J by 1 base. CDR3 loop: CASSLGATSGLSYNEQFF. The DNA of the CDR3 is TGTGCCAGCAGCTTAGGGGCGACTAGCGGGTTGTCCTACAATGAGCAGTTCTTC.

In this sample, this clonotype turned up a few times. The chain joins TRBV18 to TRBJ2-3; D is undetermined. Trimming pared 0 bases from V and 6 bases from J, leaving 7 bases between. The CDR3 contains 13 residues. Germline loops: CDR1 KGHSH, CDR2 LQKENI. This CDR3 reads CASSPPTIDTQYF. DNA of the CDR3: TGTGCCAGCTCACCACCAACCATCGATACGCAGTATTTT.

V and J are TRBV20-1 and TRBJ2-7; 7 nucleotides line up with TRBD2. The CDR3 sequence is 12 residues long. In germline, CDR1 is DFQATT, CDR2 SNEGSKA (reference sequence). The trim removed 6 bases at V and 5 bases at J, leaving 7 bases unmatched. CDR3 sequence: CSAEESGNEQYF. The CDR3 nucleotides read TGCAGTGCGGAAGAAAGCGGGAACGAGCAGTACTTC.

Only a few counts were recorded for this clonotype. The chain joins TRBV27 to TRBJ2-1; D is tentatively TRBD1 or TRBD2 (6 bases each). From germline, CDR1 is MNHEY and CDR2 SMNVEV (reference sequence). The length of the CDR3 is 12 residues. The V gene lost 5 bases and the J gene lost 13 bases, with 15 bases spanning the gap. DNA for the CDR3: TGTGCCAGCAGTGGGGGGCTGAACAGACAGTTCTTC. This sequence encodes CASSGGLNRQFF.

The rearrangement uses TRBV29-1 and TRBJ2-1; D is undetermined. The germline V and J ends were trimmed by 4 bases and 0 bases, with 16 bases remaining between them. This CDR3 contains 16 residues. Germline-derived CDR1 and CDR2 are SQVTM and ANQGSEA. This chain's CDR3 is CSVVRHTMSSYNEQFF. CDR3 nucleotide sequence: TGCAGCGTTGTGAGGCACACTATGAGCTCCTACAATGAGCAGTTCTTC.

The J gene is TRBJ1-6, the V gene TRBV12-3 or TRBV12-4, with D uncertain. The CDR3 length is 15 residues. V was shortened by 8 bases and J by 0 bases, with 11 bases between the two germline ends. Here the CDR3 reads CASLDGSSYNSPLHF. The CDR3 DNA reads TGTGCCAGCCTGGACGGGAGCTCCTATAATTCACCCCTCCACTTT.

This chain joins TRBV10-2 and TRBJ2-2, with 12 bases identical to TRBD2. CDR3 length equals 13 residues. The V gene end was trimmed by 10 bases and the J gene end by 5 bases; junction bases not matched to a gene: 2. Per germline, CDR1 WSHSY and CDR2 SAAADI. CDR3 protein: CAMLAGGTGELFF. In nucleotides, the CDR3 is TGCGCCATGCTAGCGGGAGGGACCGGGGAGCTGTTTTTT.

CDR3 sequence: CATSRAPGGFSYNEQFF. CDR3 coding DNA: TGTGCCACCAGCAGAGCCCCTGGTGGTTTCTCCTACAATGAGCAGTTCTTC. The chain has TRBV15 and TRBJ2-1, with D unresolved. This CDR3 is 17 amino acids long. The V gene lost 1 base and the J gene lost 0 bases, with 13 bases spanning the gap. Germline CDR1 reads LNHNV; CDR2 reads YYDKDF (reference sequence). Combining the CDR3 with reference TRBV15 and TRBJ2-1 gives the whole variable domain DAMVIQNPRYQVTQFGKPVTLSCSQTLNHNVMYWYQQKSSQAPKLLFHYYDKDFNNEADTPDNFQSRRPNTSFCFLDIRSPGLGDTAMYLCATSRAPGGFSYNEQFFGPGTRLTVL.

This clonotype was observed a few times. In DNA, the CDR3 is TGTGCCAGCAGCGTAGGAGGGAAGGAGACCCAGTACTTC. Translated: CASSVGGKETQYF. This chain uses TRBV9 with TRBJ2-5, with TRBD2 as a possible D gene (5 bases). Deletions cut 0 bases from V and 5 bases from J, with 8 bases between. Looked up from germline, CDR1 is SGDLS and CDR2 is YYNGEE. The length of the CDR3 is 13 residues.

This clonotype has a handful of counts. The chain carries TRBV19 and TRBJ2-2; TRBD2 might be the D (6 bases). The CDR3 is made up of 14 amino acids. The germline V gene encodes CDR1 LNHDA and CDR2 SQIVND (reference sequence). V lost 0 bases and J lost 7, with 9 bases in between. CDR3 DNA: TGTGCCAGTAGTATAGATCGGGGGTTCGGGGAGCTGTTTTTT. Translating it yields CASSIDRGFGELFF.

The V call is TRBV6-5, the J call TRBJ2-3; maybe TRBD2 (5 bases). The CDR3 loop spans 17 amino acids. Deletions cut 4 bases from V and 2 bases from J, with 19 bases between. CDR1 MNHEY and CDR2 SVGAGI come from the germline V gene. The CDR3 region has the DNA TGTGCCAGCAGTTTGTCCCGGACTTCCCGTGCCACAGATACGCAGTATTTT. Protein: CASSLSRTSRATDTQYF.

This clonotype was observed at least ten times. The CDR3 region is CASSAPRGGQYQETQYF. The CDR3 DNA sequence: TGTGCCAGCAGCGCTCCCCGGGGAGGCCAGTACCAAGAGACCCAGTACTTC. V is TRBV7-9 and J is TRBJ2-5, with a tentative D call TRBD2 (6 bases). Germline V gives CDR1 SEHNR, CDR2 FQNEAQ (reference sequence). Between the trimmed V and J ends, which lost 5 bases and 0 bases, there was a span of 19 bases. This CDR3 contains 17 residues.

This clonotype has more than one count but fewer than ten. The V call is TRBV20-1, the J call TRBJ1-4, with 8 bases identical to TRBD1. Germline V lookup: CDR1 DFQATT, CDR2 SNEGSKA (reference sequence). V shed 5 bases and J 6 bases; nucleotides not matched to a gene: 5. This CDR3 has 13 amino acids. CDR3 protein: CSAAGQGDEKLFF. CDR3 bases: TGCAGTGCTGCAGGACAGGGAGATGAAAAACTGTTTTTT.

CDR3 amino acids: CASARTGGHQPQHF. The CDR3 region has the DNA TGTGCCAGCGCCCGGACAGGGGGCCATCAGCCCCAGCATTTT. The chain uses TRBV18 and TRBJ1-5, with TRBD1 identical over 11 bases. CDR3 length: 14 amino acids. V lost 8 bases, J lost 5 bases, and 5 bases stayed unmatched. Germline values: CDR1 KGHSH, CDR2 LQKENI.

This clonotype came up a few times. DNA for the CDR3: TGCGCCAGCAGCTTTTCGGACAGGGAGAATGAAAAACTGTTTTTT. This translates into CASSFSDRENEKLFF. The chain employs TRBV5-1 and TRBJ1-4, with 8 bases identical to TRBD1. CDR3 size: 15 residues. CDR1 is SGHRS and CDR2 is YFSETQ in the germline V gene. After removal of 2 bases from V and 5 bases from J, the junction contained 5 bases not matched to a gene.